The TCR beta chain under discussion was sequenced for a study of Graves' ophthalmopathy and Graves' hyperthyroidism. If patients had other autoimmune diseases, uncontrolled infections, pregnancy or lactation, they were excluded. PBMCs were obtained from roughly 9.7 ml of fresh peripheral blood. This clonotype was seen a single time. The CDR3 is 14 amino acids. The V gene lost 6 bases and the J gene lost 5 bases, with 16 bases spanning the gap. The authors amplified TCR beta CDR3 regions, and they did so from RNA transcripts for repertoire sequencing. Following a first-round RT-PCR that used HTBI primers, a second-round multiplex PCR was carried out. TCRdb re-called the multiplex PCR reads through MiXCR, storing one row per CDR3 protein. The repertoire includes around 670,000 distinct CDR3 sequences, approximately 40% of them detected once, and 44% sits in the top ten.

The sequence was collected from an adult man with Graves' ophthalmopathy. J is TRBJ2-5 and V is TRBV12-3 or TRBV12-4; D gene ambiguous. The sequenced sample was peripheral blood. This chain's CDR3 is CASRPLTDTETQYF. The CDR3 DNA follows: TGTGCCAGCAGGCCACTGACCGATACGGAGACCCAGTACTTC.